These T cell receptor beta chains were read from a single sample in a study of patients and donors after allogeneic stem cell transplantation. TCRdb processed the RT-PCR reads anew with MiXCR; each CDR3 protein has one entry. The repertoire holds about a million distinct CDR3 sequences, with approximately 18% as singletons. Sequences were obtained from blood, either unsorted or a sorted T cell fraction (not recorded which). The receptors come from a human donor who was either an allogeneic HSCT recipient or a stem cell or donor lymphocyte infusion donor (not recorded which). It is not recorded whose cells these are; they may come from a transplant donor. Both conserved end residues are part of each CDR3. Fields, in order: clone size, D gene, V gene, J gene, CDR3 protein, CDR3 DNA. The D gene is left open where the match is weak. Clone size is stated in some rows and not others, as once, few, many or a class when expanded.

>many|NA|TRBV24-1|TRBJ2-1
CATSDKAKGNNEQFF
TGTGCCACCAGTGATAAGGCCAAGGGAAACAATGAGCAGTTCTTC
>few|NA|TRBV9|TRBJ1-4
CASSVGPREKLFF
TGTGCCAGCAGCGTAGGACCGAGGGAAAAACTGTTTTTT
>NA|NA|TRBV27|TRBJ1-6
CASSFYGSPLHF
TGTGCCAGCAGTTTTTATGGTTCACCCCTCCACTTT
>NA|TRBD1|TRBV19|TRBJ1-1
CASSSKDRGVEELNTEAFF
TGTGCCAGTAGTAGCAAAGACAGGGGTGTGGAGGAACTCAACACTGAAGCTTTCTTT
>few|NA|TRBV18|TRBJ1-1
CASSMGRDTEAFF
TGTGCCAGCTCAATGGGACGAGACACTGAAGCTTTCTTT
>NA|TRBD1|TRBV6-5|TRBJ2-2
CASSYRDRGSPRLFF
TGTGCCAGCAGTTACCGGGACAGGGGGTCCCCGCGACTGTTTTTT
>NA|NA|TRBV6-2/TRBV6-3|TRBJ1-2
CASSSRPWGPGYTF
TGTGCCAGCAGTAGCCGCCCGTGGGGTCCTGGCTACACCTTC
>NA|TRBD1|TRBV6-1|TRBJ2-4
CASRDRGRAKNIQYF
TGTGCCAGCAGAGACAGGGGACGAGCCAAAAACATTCAGTACTTC
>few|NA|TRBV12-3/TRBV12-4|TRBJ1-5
CASSLTRQYNQPQHF
TGTGCCAGCAGTTTAACCCGACAGTACAATCAGCCCCAGCATTTT
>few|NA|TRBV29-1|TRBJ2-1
CSRKDGYNEQFF
TGCAGTCGCAAGGACGGTTACAATGAGCAGTTCTTC
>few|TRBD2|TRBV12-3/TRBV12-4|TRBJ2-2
CASSPTSGRGPGELFF
TGTGCCAGCAGTCCGACTAGCGGGAGGGGCCCCGGGGAGCTGTTTTTT
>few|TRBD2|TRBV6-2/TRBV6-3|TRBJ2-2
CASSHSQRTSLTGELFF
TGTGCCAGCAGTCACTCCCAGAGGACTAGCCTCACCGGGGAGCTGTTTTTT
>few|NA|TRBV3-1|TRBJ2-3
CASSPPHGPDTQYF
TGTGCCAGCAGCCCCCCACACGGTCCAGATACGCAGTATTTT
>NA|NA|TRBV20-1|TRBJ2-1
CSAREGEHEQFF
TGCAGTGCTAGAGAGGGAGAACATGAGCAGTTCTTC
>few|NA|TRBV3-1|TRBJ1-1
CASSQDLGWGDVNTEAFF
TGTGCCAGCAGCCAAGATTTAGGGTGGGGGGACGTGAACACTGAAGCTTTCTTT
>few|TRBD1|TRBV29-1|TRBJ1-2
CSVGDRPPYGYTF
TGCAGCGTGGGGGACAGGCCACCCTATGGCTACACCTTC
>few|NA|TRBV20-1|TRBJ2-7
CSARDWPNYEQYF
TGCAGTGCTAGAGATTGGCCCAACTACGAGCAGTACTTC
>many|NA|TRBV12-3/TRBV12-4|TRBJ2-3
CASSLSLGTDTQYF
TGTGCCAGCAGTTTAAGTCTGGGAACAGATACGCAGTATTTT
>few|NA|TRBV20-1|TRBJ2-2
CSANRVTGELFF
TGCAGTGCTAATAGGGTAACCGGGGAGCTGTTTTTT
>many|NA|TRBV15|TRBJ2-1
CATSVRQSYNEQFF
TGTGCCACCAGCGTGCGACAGTCCTACAATGAGCAGTTCTTC
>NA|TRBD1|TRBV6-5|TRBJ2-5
CASSYNRGDQETQYF
TGTGCCAGCAGTTATAACAGGGGAGACCAAGAGACCCAGTACTTC
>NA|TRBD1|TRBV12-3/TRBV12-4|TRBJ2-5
CASSTRTGPGTQYF
TGTGCCAGCAGTACAAGGACAGGTCCTGGGACCCAGTACTTC
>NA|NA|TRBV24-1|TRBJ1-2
CATSPARTGGYTF
TGTGCCACCAGTCCGGCCAGAACTGGCGGCTACACCTTC
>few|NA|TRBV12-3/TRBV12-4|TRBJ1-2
CASSLAPPTADHGYTF
TGTGCCAGCAGTTTAGCGCCCCCAACGGCGGACCATGGCTACACCTTC
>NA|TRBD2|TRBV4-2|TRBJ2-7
CASSQDSAGLSGGGSYEQYF
TGTGCCAGCAGCCAAGATTCCGCAGGACTTAGCGGGGGAGGCTCCTACGAGCAGTACTTC
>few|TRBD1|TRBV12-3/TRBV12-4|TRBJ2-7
CASSPRGREQYF
TGTGCCAGCAGTCCCAGGGGGCGGGAGCAGTACTTC
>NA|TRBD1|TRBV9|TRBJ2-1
CASGDSSYNEQFF
TGTGCCAGTGGGGACAGCTCCTACAATGAGCAGTTCTTC
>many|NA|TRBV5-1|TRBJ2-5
CASSRETTETQYF
TGCGCCAGCAGCAGGGAGACGACGGAGACCCAGTACTTC
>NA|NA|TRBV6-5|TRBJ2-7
CASSYLPRTSYEQYF
TGTGCCAGCAGTTACCTACCCCGAACCTCCTACGAGCAGTACTTC
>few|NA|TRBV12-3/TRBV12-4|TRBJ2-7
CASSRFDRPHYEQYF
TGTGCCAGCAGTCGCTTCGACAGGCCGCACTACGAGCAGTACTTC
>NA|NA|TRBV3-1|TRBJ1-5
CASSQDGGFTQPQHF
TGTGCCAGCAGCCAAGATGGAGGGTTTACTCAGCCCCAGCATTTT
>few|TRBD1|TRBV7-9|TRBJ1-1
CASSQGQKTTEGAFF
TGTGCCAGCAGCCAGGGACAGAAAACCACTGAGGGAGCTTTCTTT
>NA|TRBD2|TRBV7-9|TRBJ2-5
CASSSTRTSGSSETQYF
TGTGCCAGCAGCTCGACCAGGACTAGCGGGAGTTCGGAGACCCAGTACTTC
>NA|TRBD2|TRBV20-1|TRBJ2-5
CSARDWPREAETQYF
TGCAGTGCTAGAGATTGGCCGCGGGAGGCGGAGACCCAGTACTTC
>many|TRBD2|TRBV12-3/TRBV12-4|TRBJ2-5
CASSSRLAGGQETQYF
TGTGCCAGCAGTTCGCGACTAGCGGGGGGCCAAGAGACCCAGTACTTC
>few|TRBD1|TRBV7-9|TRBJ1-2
CASSLEGANGYTF
TGTGCCAGCAGCTTGGAGGGGGCAAATGGCTACACCTTC
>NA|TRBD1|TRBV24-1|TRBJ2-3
CATSVGQGRTDTQYF
TGTGCCACCAGTGTGGGACAGGGGCGCACAGATACGCAGTATTTT
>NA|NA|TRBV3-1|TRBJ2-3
CASSQAPRNTDTQYF
TGTGCCAGCAGCCAAGCCCCTAGGAATACAGATACGCAGTATTTT
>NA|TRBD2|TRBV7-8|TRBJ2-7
CASSYPSGGPYEQYF
TGTGCCAGCAGCTACCCGAGCGGGGGACCATACGAGCAGTACTTC
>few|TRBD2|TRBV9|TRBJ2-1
CASSVISSGIGEQFF
TGTGCCAGCAGCGTCATTTCTAGCGGGATTGGTGAGCAGTTCTTC
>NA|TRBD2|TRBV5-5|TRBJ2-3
CASRIGTSGGSTDTQYF
TGTGCCAGCAGGATCGGGACTAGCGGGGGTAGCACAGATACGCAGTATTTT
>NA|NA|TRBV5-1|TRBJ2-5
CASSLVPGRVETQYF
TGCGCCAGCAGCTTGGTTCCGGGTAGGGTCGAGACCCAGTACTTC
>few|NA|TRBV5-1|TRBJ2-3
CASSLRGVDTDTQYF
TGCGCCAGCAGCTTGAGGGGAGTAGACACAGATACGCAGTATTTT
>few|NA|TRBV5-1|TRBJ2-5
CASSLSRDTLKTQYF
TGCGCCAGCAGCTTGTCGCGTGACACTCTTAAGACCCAGTACTTC
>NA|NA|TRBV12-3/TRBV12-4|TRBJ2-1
CASSLKPGTRVSNEQFF
TGTGCCAGCAGCCTAAAGCCCGGGACAAGGGTTTCTAATGAGCAGTTCTTC
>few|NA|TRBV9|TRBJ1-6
CASSVNGGDSPLHF
TGTGCCAGCAGCGTAAACGGGGGCGATTCACCCCTCCACTTT
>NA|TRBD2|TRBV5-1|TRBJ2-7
CASRVGLAGSYEQYF
TGCGCCAGCAGAGTCGGACTAGCGGGCTCCTACGAGCAGTACTTC
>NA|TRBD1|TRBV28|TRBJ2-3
CASRKRTGVNTQYF
TGTGCCAGCAGAAAAAGGACAGGGGTGAATACGCAGTATTTT
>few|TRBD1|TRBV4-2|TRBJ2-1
CASSQEGQDSYNEQFF
TGTGCCAGCAGCCAAGAGGGACAGGATTCTTACAATGAGCAGTTCTTC
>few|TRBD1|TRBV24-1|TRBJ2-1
CATSAPHDRGLNEQFF
TGTGCCACCAGTGCCCCCCACGACAGGGGGCTGAATGAGCAGTTCTTC
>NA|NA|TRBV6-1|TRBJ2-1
CASSPRGSTYNEQFF
TGTGCCAGCAGTCCCCGGGGCTCTACCTACAATGAGCAGTTCTTC
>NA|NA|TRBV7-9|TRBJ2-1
CASSLGSSEQFF
TGTGCCAGCAGCCTGGGCAGTTCTGAGCAGTTCTTC
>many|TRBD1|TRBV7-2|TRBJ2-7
CASSFDRGRYEQYF
TGTGCCAGCAGTTTTGACAGGGGACGGTACGAGCAGTACTTC
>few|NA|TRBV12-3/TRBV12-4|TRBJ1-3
CASSPWGPTGREGNTIYF
TGTGCCAGCAGCCCCTGGGGTCCCACAGGGAGGGAAGGAAACACCATATATTTT
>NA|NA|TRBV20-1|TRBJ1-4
CSARGARGNTNEKLFF
TGCAGTGCTAGAGGGGCCAGGGGCAACACTAATGAAAAACTGTTTTTT
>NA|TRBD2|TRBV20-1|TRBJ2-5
CSVGGHGSSGRETQYF
TGCAGCGTTGGTGGGCATGGTAGTAGCGGGAGAGAGACCCAGTACTTC
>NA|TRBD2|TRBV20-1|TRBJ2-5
CSAYERGRTGETQYF
TGCAGTGCTTATGAGCGGGGGCGTACAGGGGAGACCCAGTACTTC